This T cell receptor beta chain comes out of a study of T cells in localized non-small cell lung cancer (dated by TCRdb to about 2020). For context, the study as a whole: The study examined T cell repertoires in under 300 patients with early-stage NSCLC and compared tumors with uninvolved tumor-adjacent lungs. The cohort comprised around 240 treatment-naïve NSCLC patients with resected, localized lung tumors. Of the NSCLC patients, 129 were male and 107 were female, and the mean age was approximately 66 years.

On this clone: What this receptor recognizes is not known. No base-level quality is on record; no much larger clone is a single base apart.

From V the trimming removes 1 base and from J it removes 4 bases, while the gene matches leave 10 bases of the junction unaccounted for. The CDR3 numbers 16 residues from cysteine through phenylalanine. The read is trimmed to its CDR3 DNA, 48 bases read in frame from base 1. CDR1 is given as GTSNPN and CDR2 as SVGIG, both from the germline V gene (reference sequence). At diagnosis, tumor, uninvolved tumor-adjacent lung and peripheral blood were collected and then preserved as a mix of FFPE and fresh-frozen material. For TCR repertoire profiling, the blood samples were analyzed as peripheral blood mononuclear cells. Here is what the overall study found, with its caveats: A median of approximately 62 of the top 100 tumor clones turned up in the paired uninvolved adjacent lung, and 25 to 30 of those clones also ranked among the top 100 of that same adjacent lung. Uninvolved tumor-adjacent lung showed the highest T cell clonality, higher than tumor, which suggests more focused antigenic responses in the uninvolved tumor-adjacent lung. Higher blood T cell density associated with longer overall survival, while higher adjacent-lung clonality associated with shorter survival. Because the study design was exploratory, TCR variables were selected using unadjusted p-values without false-discovery rate correction. Because multi-region tumor sequencing was not performed, intratumor heterogeneity could not be ruled out.

TCR beta CDR3 regions were sequenced from DNA using the immunoSEQ Assay. As for the authors' bioinformatics: To compute T cell density, TCR beta template counts were normalized to usable DNA, which was estimated by amplifying housekeeping genes. Richness was estimated using the preseqR package, with extrapolation to 400,000 templates for PBMC samples and to 120,000 templates for tissue samples. Clonality was defined by subtracting Pielou's evenness from one. Tissue-enriched TCRs were identified by differential abundance testing using productive amino-acid clonotypes, minimum total count 5 and alpha 0.1. Repertoire overlap between compartments was quantified with the Jaccard Index and Morisita Overlap Index. GLIPH grouped TCR beta CDR3s together with public tetramer-defined viral CDR3s, and a viral motif had to include at least three viral sequences and show V-gene enrichment. TCRdb obtained this table from immuneACCESS and retained in-frame rearrangements with V and J assigned. These tables miss some clones; where compared with another copy, unresolved V genes account for less than half of the shortfall, and the remainder is unexplained. That table supplies the V and J calls and clone size; D and trimming were determined from the DNA. Within this sample are approximately 20,000 clones, with 70% to 85% of them counted one time only. 2% to 2.5% of the sample is in the top ten clones.

The sequence was collected from a man aged 40 to 70 with stage I lung adenocarcinoma. The rearranged chain carries TRBV30 and TRBJ2-3; TRBD1 lines up with 8 middle nucleotides. The source material was peripheral blood, sampled before any cancer treatment. The nucleotide sequence reads as follows: TGTGCCTGGAGTGAGGAGGACAGGGTTTTTCCAGATACGCAGTATTTT. Its protein is CAWSEEDRVFPDTQYF.